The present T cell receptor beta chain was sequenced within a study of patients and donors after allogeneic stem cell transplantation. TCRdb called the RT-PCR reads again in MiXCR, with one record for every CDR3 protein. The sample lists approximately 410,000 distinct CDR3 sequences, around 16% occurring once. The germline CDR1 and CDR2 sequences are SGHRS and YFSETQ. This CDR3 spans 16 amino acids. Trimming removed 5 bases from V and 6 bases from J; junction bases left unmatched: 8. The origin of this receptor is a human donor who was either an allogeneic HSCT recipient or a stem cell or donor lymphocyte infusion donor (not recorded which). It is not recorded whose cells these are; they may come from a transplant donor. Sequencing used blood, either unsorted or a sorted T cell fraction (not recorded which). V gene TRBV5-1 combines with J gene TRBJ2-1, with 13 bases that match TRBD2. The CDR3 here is CASSPGLAGAPNEQFF. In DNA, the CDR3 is TGCGCCAGCAGTCCTGGACTAGCGGGGGCCCCCAATGAGCAGTTCTTC.